This TCR beta chain was retrieved from a study of glioma-infiltrating T cells (dated by TCRdb to about 2016). Background on the whole study: Low-grade gliomas were represented by WHO grade II oligodendrogliomas or astrocytomas, and glioblastomas were represented by WHO grade IV tumors that were sampled at initial rather than recurrent diagnosis. Glioma patients received dexamethasone for six or fewer days before surgery. The sequencing target for blood libraries was 4.5- to 10-fold coverage of 950,000 to 1,000,000 peripheral T cells. Sequencing of TCR alpha- and beta-chain repertoires was performed on glioma tissue, on non-neoplastic brain tissue, and on matched peripheral blood mononuclear cells. To gauge divergence between tissue and blood T-cell populations, every tissue-infiltrating repertoire was compared against the peripheral blood repertoire from the same patient. Three low-grade glioma patients, seven or eight primary glioblastoma patients, and three non-glioma patients who contributed non-neoplastic brain tissue made up the paired cohort.

The iRepertoire nested amplicon-rescue multiplex PCR (arm-PCR) platform was used to amplify TCR alpha and beta CDR3 regions from RNA. The input for one-step reverse transcription and amplification was roughly 90-450 ng of tissue mRNA or PBMC total RNA. After bead purification, a secondary multiplex PCR added Illumina adapters, and libraries were gel-purified between 200 and 400 bp. Demultiplexing relied on internal 6-nucleotide barcodes carried by the libraries. Sequencing of libraries was performed on an Illumina MiSeq with 2x220 or 2x250 nucleotide paired-end reads. Per the original workflow: FLASH 1.2.11 was used to merge paired reads, and BWA-MEM then aligned the reads to the GRCh37 human genome before TRA and TRB reads were extracted. An IMGT-derived reference of cassette sequences and CDR3 motifs, with pseudogenes included, was used for V and J assignment. Reads were translated in three frames, and productive CDR3s were defined as those with a C...FGXG motif and no stop codons. A clonotype was defined as a unique combination of a V-J cassette pair and a CDR3 amino acid sequence. Reads were filtered by Hamming distance, with the threshold set by the sequence error rate of each sample in mapped regions. Clones were called with MiXCR by TCRdb after fastp trimmed the public reads at Q25, and only in-frame beta chains were retained. Entries are consolidated by CDR3 protein sequence, retaining the most common genes and DNA. For this entry, the V and J calls and clone size follow TCRdb and not the study's own pipeline. The table for this sample lists more than 350,000 distinct CDR3 sequences; about two fifths of them were counted only once. More than 10% of the sample is taken by the ten largest.

The germline V gene yields SGHRS for CDR1 and YFSETQ for CDR2. Its CDR3 holds 13 amino acids, cysteine through phenylalanine. Of all the DNA, just the CDR3 is kept, 39 bases in frame from base 1. V loses 3 bases, J loses 1 base, and the germline ends lie 7 bases apart. What the research found in general, with its limitations: In non-neoplastic patients, VJ-independent divergence between tissue and blood fell below expectation, whereas in all gliomas, and especially in low-grade gliomas, the divergence rose above expectation. Patients with low tissue-blood divergence were marked by a signature set of shared blood CDR3 motifs, and this signature set was depleted in highly divergent patients. Very few CDR3 sequences were shared between tissue and blood, attributed to high CDR3 diversity and limited sampling. The group comparisons were based on small numbers of patients: three non-neoplastic, three low-grade glioma and roughly eight glioblastoma patients.

Immediately after resection, surgical brain or tumor specimens were cryofrozen in liquid nitrogen, and peripheral blood cells were collected at the same time. Notes on this clonotype: The specificity of this receptor is unknown. Base qualities are not provided; no much larger clone lies one nucleotide away.

Sequenced: glioma tissue, nonneoplastic brain tissue, or PBMCs (not recorded which). The chain uses TRBV5-1 and TRBJ2-5, with no confidently assigned D gene. The source is a human donor with low-grade glioma or glioblastoma, undergoing nonglioma brain surgery, or in good health (not recorded which). The DNA reads TGCGCCAGCAGCTCGATCTCCCAAGAGACCCAGTACTTC. It codes for CASSSISQETQYF.